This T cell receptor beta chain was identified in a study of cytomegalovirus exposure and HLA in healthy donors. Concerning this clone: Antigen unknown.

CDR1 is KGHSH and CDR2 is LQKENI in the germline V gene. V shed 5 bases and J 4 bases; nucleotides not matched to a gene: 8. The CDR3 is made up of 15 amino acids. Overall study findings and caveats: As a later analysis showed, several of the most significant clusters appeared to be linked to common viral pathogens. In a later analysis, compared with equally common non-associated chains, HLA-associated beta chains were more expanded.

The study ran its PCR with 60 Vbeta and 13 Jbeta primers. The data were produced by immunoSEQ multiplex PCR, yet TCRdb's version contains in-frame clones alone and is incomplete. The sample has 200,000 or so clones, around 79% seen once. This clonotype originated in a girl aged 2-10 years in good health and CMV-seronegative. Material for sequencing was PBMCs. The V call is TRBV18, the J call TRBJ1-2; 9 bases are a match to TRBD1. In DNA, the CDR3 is TGTGCCAGCTCATCCGGGACAGGGCACTCCTATGGCTACACCTTC. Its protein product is CASSSGTGHSYGYTF.